These 30 T cell receptor beta chains were all obtained from the same sample, sequenced in a study of control samples from healthy donors and cancer patients. Sequencing was performed with immunoSEQ multiplex PCR; in TCRdb, only in-frame clones are kept and a portion is missing. The data contain fewer than 120,000 clones, roughly 90% of them seen just once; the ten biggest clones take up roughly 4%. Specimen: PBMCs. Source of these receptors: a woman aged 55 to 70 with lung cancer.

The rearrangement uses TRBV7-2 and TRBJ1-4; 8 bases line up with TRBD1. Germline lookup yields CDR1 SGHTA and CDR2 FQGNSA. The CDR3 sequence is 15 residues long. V was pared by 5 bases and J by 8 bases, with 10 bases of the junction left unmatched. The CDR3 DNA reads as TGTGCCAGCAGCACTAGGACAGGGACCCTAGAAAAACTGTTTTTT. Translating it yields CASSTRTGTLEKLFF.

The rearrangement uses TRBV7-2 and TRBJ2-1; 10 bases fit TRBD1. This CDR3 spans 14 amino acids. The germline V gene encodes CDR1 SGHTA and CDR2 FQGNSA. The V gene end was trimmed by 8 bases and the J gene end by 6 bases; junction bases not matched to a gene: 7. In DNA form, the CDR3 reads TGTGCCAGCGTGACAGGGGGCAGGAGCAATGAGCAGTTCTTC. It encodes CASVTGGRSNEQFF.

The V and J genes are TRBV7-2 and TRBJ1-1, with a weak D call TRBD1 (6 bases). V shed 5 bases and J shed 0 bases, with 22 bases lying between them. The V gene's germline CDR1 is SGHTA and CDR2 FQGNSA. The CDR3 runs to 18 residues. The CDR3 nucleotides read TGTGCCAGCAGCCCAAACTGGGGTACAGGGTATATGAACACTGAAGCTTTCTTT. It translates to CASSPNWGTGYMNTEAFF. The variable domain in full, with the rest retrieved from reference TRBV7-2 and TRBJ1-1, is GAGVSQSPSNKVTEKGKDVELRCDPISGHTALYWYRQSLGQGLEFLIYFQGNSAPDKSGLPSDRFSAERTGGSVSTLTIQRTQQEDSAVYLCASSPNWGTGYMNTEAFFGQGTRLTVV.

The rearrangement links TRBV3-1 (or the pseudogene TRBV3-2) to TRBJ2-5; D unresolved. The CDR3 totals 15 residues. With 0 bases removed from V and 0 bases from J, the gap between germline ends came to 8 bases. Germline lookup yields CDR1 LGHDT and CDR2 YNNKEL (reference sequence). Written as DNA, the CDR3 is TGTGCCAGCAGCCAAGACTTAACAGACCAAGAGACCCAGTACTTC. Protein: CASSQDLTDQETQYF.

This chain joins TRBV5-6 and TRBJ1-1; TRBD1 might be the D (5 bases). The CDR3 length is 12 residues. Per the germline V gene, CDR1 is SGHDT and CDR2 is YYEEEE. V dropped 0 bases and J dropped 11 bases, with 11 bases sitting between them. This CDR3 is CASSLAGMAAFF. The CDR3 DNA is TGTGCCAGCAGCTTGGCAGGGATGGCCGCTTTCTTT.

The J gene is TRBJ1-2, the V gene TRBV7-9, with D possibly TRBD1 on 6 matching bases. V was pared by 8 bases and J by 4 bases, with 17 bases between. The length of the CDR3 is 14 residues. The germline gives CDR1 SEHNR, CDR2 FQNEAQ (reference sequence). The CDR3 loop is CASGIRQDPYGYTF. The DNA of the CDR3 is TGTGCCAGCGGCATCCGACAGGACCCCTATGGCTACACCTTC.

The chain is built from TRBV27 and TRBJ2-5, with 8 nucleotides matching TRBD2. This CDR3 comprises 16 residues. The V gene end was trimmed by 4 bases and the J gene end by 2 bases; junction bases not matched to a gene: 9. Germline-derived CDR1 and CDR2 are MNHEY and SMNVEV (reference sequence). CDR3 in DNA: TGTGCCAGCAGTTCCAGCGGGGGACCTTCACAAGAGACCCAGTACTTC. Protein: CASSSSGGPSQETQYF.

This clone has a single count. The rearrangement uses TRBV3-1 (or the pseudogene TRBV3-2) and TRBJ1-2, with 7 bases matching TRBD1. V lost 4 bases to trimming and J lost 8 bases; unmatched junction nucleotides: 13. Germline assignment: CDR1 LGHDT and CDR2 YNNKEL (reference sequence). The CDR3 length is 15 residues. The CDR3 reads CASSRESGRGFGYTF. The DNA of the CDR3 is TGTGCCAGCAGCCGAGAGTCGGGCAGGGGGTTCGGCTACACCTTC.

The chain couples TRBV18 to TRBJ1-2; weak D call: TRBD1 (6 bases). The germline V gene has CDR1 KGHSH and CDR2 LQKENI. With 3 bases removed from V and 5 bases from J, the gap between germline ends came to 10 bases. The CDR3 contains 13 residues. This CDR3 is CASSPSTGYGYTF. Here the CDR3 DNA reads TGTGCCAGCTCACCTAGCACAGGGTATGGCTACACCTTC.

This chain connects TRBV7-9 to TRBJ2-7, with 14 bases fitting TRBD2. The J segment lost 3 bases and the V segment lost 4 bases, leaving 5 bases of the junction unmatched. Germline V CDR1 and CDR2: SEHNR, FQNEAQ (reference sequence). The CDR3 runs to 16 residues. This chain's CDR3 is CASSWGLAGDFYEQYF. CDR3 in DNA: TGTGCCAGCAGCTGGGGACTAGCGGGAGACTTCTACGAGCAGTACTTC.

This chain connects TRBV9 to TRBJ1-1; TRBD1 matches at 7 bases. Germline V gene data show CDR1 as SGDLS and CDR2 as YYNGEE. Trimming cost V 0 bases and J 7 bases; bases outside gene matches: 6. This CDR3 is 14 amino acids long. The CDR3 spells CASSVAPQGGEAFF. The CDR3 DNA reads TGTGCCAGCAGCGTAGCGCCCCAGGGGGGTGAAGCTTTCTTT.

The chain joins TRBV19 to TRBJ2-7; 7 bases map to TRBD1. V was pared by 6 bases and J by 0 bases, with 8 bases of the junction left unmatched. The CDR3 extends over 15 amino acids. CDR1 and CDR2 (germline): LNHDA, SQIVND (reference sequence). Written as DNA, the CDR3 is TGTGCCAGTAGGAAGGACAGGAGGAGCTCCTACGAGCAGTACTTC. As protein: CASRKDRRSSYEQYF.

As concerns this clone: One end of the junction does not line up with germline, which may come from a read error. The gene calls are TRBV6-5 and TRBJ1-5; TRBD1 matches at 7 bases. The CDR3 covers 14 residues. The germline gives CDR1 MNHEY, CDR2 SVGAGI. The CDR3: CANSPQGYNQPQHF. The CDR3 DNA is TGTGCCAACAGTCCACAGGGGTATAATCAGCCCCAGCATTTT.

J is TRBJ2-7 and V is TRBV3-1 (or the pseudogene TRBV3-2), with D unclear. CDR3 length: 13 residues. Trimming shortened V by 0 bases and J by 6 bases, and 9 bases separated the two germline ends. In germline, CDR1 is LGHDT, CDR2 YNNKEL (reference sequence). CDR3 sequence: CASSQDKGREQYF. DNA of the CDR3: TGTGCCAGCAGCCAAGATAAAGGGCGCGAGCAGTACTTC.

The chain combines TRBV11-3 with TRBJ2-2, with 12 bases aligning to TRBD2. Unmatched junction bases numbered 5, after V lost 5 bases and J lost 7 bases. Germline CDR1 and CDR2: SGHNT and YENEEA. CDR3 length: 15 amino acids. The CDR3 here is CASSTSGGRLGELFF. In DNA, the CDR3 is TGTGCCAGCAGCACTAGCGGGGGGCGTCTCGGGGAGCTGTTTTTT.

The chain employs TRBV30 and TRBJ2-2; 14 nucleotides agree with TRBD2. There are 15 residues in the CDR3. Losses at the gene ends were 2 bases for V and 7 bases for J; bases not matched to a gene: 3. Germline values: CDR1 GTSNPN, CDR2 SVGIG (reference sequence). The CDR3 protein is CAWSRLAGGVGELFF. The CDR3 coding sequence is TGTGCCTGGAGTCGACTAGCGGGAGGGGTCGGGGAGCTGTTTTTT.

This chain joins TRBV5-4 and TRBJ1-2; 10 nucleotides agree with TRBD1. The V segment lost 4 bases and the J segment 4 bases; nucleotides outside the gene matches: 7. This CDR3 has 15 residues. Germline CDR1 and CDR2: SGHNT and YYREEE (reference sequence). This CDR3 is CASSSDRGRGYGYTF. In DNA, the CDR3 is TGTGCCAGCAGCAGCGACAGGGGGCGCGGCTATGGCTACACCTTC.

In its sample, this clone was seen once. The rearrangement links TRBV6-1 to TRBJ1-5; D not resolved. Trimming took off 2 bases at V and 0 bases at J, with 5 bases between the two ends. CDR1 is MNHNS, CDR2 SASEGT, per germline. CDR3 size: 14 residues. CDR3 sequence (DNA): TGTGCCAGCAGTGAAAACTATAGCAATCAGCCCCAGCATTTT. Its translation: CASSENYSNQPQHF.

The chain couples TRBV4-2 to TRBJ1-1; D remains ambiguous. This CDR3 comprises 12 residues. Per the germline V gene, CDR1 is LGHNA and CDR2 is YNFKEQ. The V and J ends lost 6 bases and 0 bases respectively, with 5 bases between them. The chain's CDR3 is CASRGMNTEAFF. CDR3 DNA: TGTGCCAGCAGGGGGATGAACACTGAAGCTTTCTTT.

This clone turned up a few times. The gene calls are TRBV6-4 and TRBJ1-2, with TRBD1 matching over 7 bases. In germline, CDR1 is MRHNA, CDR2 SNTAGT. The J segment lost 4 bases and the V segment lost 2 bases, leaving 7 bases of the junction unmatched. This CDR3 has 15 residues. Written as DNA, the CDR3 is TGTGCCAGCAGTGACGGGAACAGGGGAACCTATGGCTACACCTTC. Its protein is CASSDGNRGTYGYTF.

This chain connects TRBV10-3 to TRBJ2-7; weak D call: TRBD2 (7 bases). The CDR3 is made up of 16 amino acids. V was trimmed by 5 bases and J by 5 bases, leaving 22 bases between them. The germline V gene encodes CDR1 ENHRY and CDR2 SYGVKD. CDR3 sequence reads: CAISPLDRRGGNEQYF. The CDR3, as DNA: TGTGCCATCAGTCCTCTCGACAGGCGGGGAGGGAACGAGCAGTACTTC.

The chain joins TRBV6-1 to TRBJ2-5; perhaps D is TRBD1 or TRBD2 (6 bases each). Germline V gene data show CDR1 as MNHNS and CDR2 as SASEGT. Trimming pared 1 base from V and 1 base from J, leaving 19 bases between. The CDR3 covers 18 residues. Here the CDR3 reads CASSEVFSGAGVQETQYF. The CDR3 nucleotides read TGTGCCAGCAGTGAAGTTTTCTCGGGGGCAGGGGTCCAAGAGACCCAGTACTTC.

The chain uses TRBV6-2 or TRBV6-3 and TRBJ2-3; 13 positions match TRBD2. The CDR3 length is 16 residues. CDR1 is MNHEY, CDR2 SVGEGT, per germline. J lost 2 bases, V lost 4 bases, and 3 bases had no gene match. CDR3 sequence (DNA): TGTGCCAGCAGTTCCGGGACTAGCGGGACCACAGATACGCAGTATTTT. Translating gives CASSSGTSGTTDTQYF.

The chain has TRBV4-2 and TRBJ1-1; D remains ambiguous. CDR1 is LGHNA and CDR2 is YNFKEQ in the germline V gene. V dropped 7 bases and J dropped 4 bases, with 19 bases sitting between them. The CDR3 has 15 amino acids. The CDR3 region is CASNPNTGSGTEAFF. The CDR3 DNA is TGTGCCAGCAACCCCAATACGGGAAGCGGCACTGAAGCTTTCTTT.

CDR3 coding DNA: TGTGCCGCCCACCATAACCGGGACAGGGCTAATTCACCCCTCCACTTT. Translating gives CAAHHNRDRANSPLHF. This rearrangement joins TRBV18 to TRBJ1-6, with 9 bases that match TRBD1. This CDR3 comprises 16 residues. The germline CDR1 and CDR2 sequences are KGHSH and LQKENI. The V segment lost 11 bases and the J segment 6 bases; nucleotides outside the gene matches: 14.

This rearrangement joins TRBV7-2 to TRBJ2-3; D possibly corresponds to TRBD1 (6 bases). The CDR3 is 15 residues long. Germline CDR1 reads SGHTA; CDR2 reads FQGNSA. V lost 5 bases and J 0 bases, leaving 12 bases between the germline ends. CDR3 DNA: TGTGCCAGCAGCGTCCCAGGGGCGAGCACAGATACGCAGTATTTT. Amino acid sequence: CASSVPGASTDTQYF.

There are a few counts of this clone. The chain recombines TRBV5-4 with TRBJ1-1; D call uncertain. Deletions cut 2 bases from V and 2 bases from J, with 10 bases between. Germline values: CDR1 SGHNT, CDR2 YYREEE (reference sequence). This CDR3 region has 14 residues. The CDR3 loop is CASSFGFPNTEAFF. The CDR3 coding sequence is TGTGCCAGCAGCTTCGGATTCCCAAACACTGAAGCTTTCTTT. The full variable domain, its missing parts supplied by reference TRBV5-4 and TRBJ1-1, is ETGVTQSPTHLIKTRGQQVTLRCSSQSGHNTVSWYQQALGQGPQFIFQYYREEENGRGNFPPRFSGLQFPNYSSELNVNALELDDSALYLCASSFGFPNTEAFFGQGTRLTVV.

This clone is a singleton in its sample. The chain uses TRBV3-1 (or the pseudogene TRBV3-2) and TRBJ1-1, with 7 bases matching TRBD1. Germline V gives CDR1 LGHDT, CDR2 YNNKEL (reference sequence). This CDR3 is built from 11 residues. The trim removed 5 bases at V and 8 bases at J, leaving 2 bases unmatched. The CDR3 coding sequence is TGTGCCAGCAGCGGGACAGTCGAAGCTTTCTTT. Amino acids: CASSGTVEAFF.

This rearrangement joins TRBV18 to TRBJ2-1; 9 bases line up with TRBD1. After removal of 6 bases from V and 7 bases from J, the junction contained 10 bases not matched to a gene. The germline V gene has CDR1 KGHSH and CDR2 LQKENI. The CDR3 length is 15 residues. For the CDR3, the DNA is TGTGCCAGCTCTCTGGGACAGGGAGGAGGGAATGAGCAGTTCTTC. Translation: CASSLGQGGGNEQFF.

The J gene is TRBJ1-1, the V gene TRBV4-2, with D tentatively TRBD1 (5 bases). Germline V lookup: CDR1 LGHNA, CDR2 YNFKEQ. The CDR3 is 16 residues long. V lost 5 bases, J lost 3 bases, and 19 bases lay in between. CDR3 nucleotide sequence: TGTGCCAGCAGCGTTAATGGTAGGGGAGGGGACACTGAAGCTTTCTTT. This gives the protein CASSVNGRGGDTEAFF.